This TCR beta chain was observed in a study of blood T cell repertoires in COVID-19. Study context: Acute and convalescent COVID-19 specimens originated in the United States, Italy and Spain. PBMCs, B-cell-depleted T cells, or T cells provided the cDNA or gDNA that made up the material.

Germline assignment: CDR1 MNHEY and CDR2 SMNVEV (reference sequence). The CDR3 contains 13 residues. After removal of 8 bases from V and 7 bases from J, the junction contained 10 bases not matched to a gene. Authors' data handling: Amplifying reference gene primers gave estimates of nucleated cell counts. Clones were sequenced by immunoSEQ multiplex PCR, and TCRdb holds only the in-frame ones, with some missing. V and J calls plus clone size are reproduced from that table; the DNA served to infer D and trimming. The table shows 270,000 or so clones, with approximately 88% occurring only once. J is TRBJ2-7 and V is TRBV27; TRBD2 aligns across 8 bases. The TCR was taken from a woman between 40 and 50 years old who had recovered from COVID-19. Sequencing used peripheral blood. CDR3 sequence: CASRSSGIWEQYF. CDR3 DNA sequence: TGTGCCAGCCGAAGTAGCGGGATTTGGGAGCAGTACTTC.